This T cell receptor (beta chain) appears in the sequencing data of a study of cytomegalovirus exposure and HLA in healthy donors. The CDR3 is made up of 14 amino acids. Germline CDR1 and CDR2: MNHEY and SVGAGI. V shed 0 bases and J shed 6 bases, with 11 bases lying between them. Study observations and caveats: In the 130 or so validation repertoires, a later analysis found that first-cohort TCR clusters tended to co-occur.

With regard to this clone: No antigen is known for it.

Libraries were prepared by immunoSEQ multiplex PCR; TCRdb keeps only in-frame clonotypes and omits some of them. Counted here are some 200,000 clones, roughly 84% occurring once; the ten biggest clones make up about 3%. Sequences were obtained from PBMCs. The rearrangement joins TRBV6-5 to TRBJ1-2; maybe TRBD1 (5 bases). The clonotype comes from a woman between 18 and 29 years old in good health and CMV-seropositive. The CDR3 DNA reads as TGTGCCAGCAGTTACTCGACAGTCCTCAATGGCTACACCTTC. Its protein is CASSYSTVLNGYTF.